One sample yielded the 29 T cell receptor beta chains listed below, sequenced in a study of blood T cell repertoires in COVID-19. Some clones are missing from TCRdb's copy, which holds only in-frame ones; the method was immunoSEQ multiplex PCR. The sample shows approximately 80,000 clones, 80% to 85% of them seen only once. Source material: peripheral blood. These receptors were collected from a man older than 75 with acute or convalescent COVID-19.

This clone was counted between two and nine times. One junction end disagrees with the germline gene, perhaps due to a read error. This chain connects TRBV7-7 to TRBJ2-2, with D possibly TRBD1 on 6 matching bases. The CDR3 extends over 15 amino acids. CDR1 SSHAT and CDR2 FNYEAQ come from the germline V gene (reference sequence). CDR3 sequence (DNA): TGTGCTAGCAGCCGCCGGCCAGGGGAAACCGGGGAGCTGTTTTTT. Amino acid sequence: CASSRRPGETGELFF.

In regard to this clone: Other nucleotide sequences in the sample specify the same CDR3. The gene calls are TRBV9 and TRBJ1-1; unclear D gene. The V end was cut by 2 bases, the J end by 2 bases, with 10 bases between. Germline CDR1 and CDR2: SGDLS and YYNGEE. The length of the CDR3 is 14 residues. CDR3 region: CASSVAAGNTEAFF. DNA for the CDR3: TGTGCCAGCAGCGTCGCCGCGGGTAACACTGAAGCTTTCTTT.

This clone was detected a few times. CDR3 sequence: CASSSLPGSYEQYF. In DNA, the CDR3 is TGTGCCAGCAGTTCTCTCCCGGGATCCTACGAGCAGTACTTC. This chain connects TRBV28 to TRBJ2-7; tentative D call: TRBD2 (5 bases). This CDR3 has 14 residues. V was trimmed by 4 bases and J by 1 base, leaving 11 bases between them. The germline gives CDR1 MDHEN, CDR2 SYDVKM.

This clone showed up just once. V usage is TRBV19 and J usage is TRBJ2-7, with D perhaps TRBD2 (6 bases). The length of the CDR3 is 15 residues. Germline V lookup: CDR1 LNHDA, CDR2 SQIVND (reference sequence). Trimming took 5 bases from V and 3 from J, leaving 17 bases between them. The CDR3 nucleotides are TGTGCCAGTAGTGCCCAAACTGGCGGGGACTACGAGCAGTACTTC. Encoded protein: CASSAQTGGDYEQYF.

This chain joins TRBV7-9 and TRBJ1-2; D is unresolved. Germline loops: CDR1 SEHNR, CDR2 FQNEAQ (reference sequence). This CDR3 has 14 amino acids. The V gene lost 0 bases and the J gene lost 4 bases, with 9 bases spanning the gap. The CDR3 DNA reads TGTGCCAGCAGCTTAGCGGCAGGCATCTATGGCTACACCTTC. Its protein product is CASSLAAGIYGYTF.

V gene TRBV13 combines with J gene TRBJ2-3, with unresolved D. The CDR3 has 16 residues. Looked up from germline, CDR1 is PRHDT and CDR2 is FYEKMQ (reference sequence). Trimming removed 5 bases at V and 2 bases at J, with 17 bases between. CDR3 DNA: TGTGCCAGCAGCCTCGGCGTGACTCTCCACACAGATACGCAGTATTTT. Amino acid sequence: CASSLGVTLHTDTQYF.

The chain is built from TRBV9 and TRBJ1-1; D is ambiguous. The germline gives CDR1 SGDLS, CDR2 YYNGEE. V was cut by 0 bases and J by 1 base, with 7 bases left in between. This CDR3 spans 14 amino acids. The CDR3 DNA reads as TGTGCCAGCAGCGTAGCTACGCAGAACACTGAAGCTTTCTTT. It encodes CASSVATQNTEAFF.

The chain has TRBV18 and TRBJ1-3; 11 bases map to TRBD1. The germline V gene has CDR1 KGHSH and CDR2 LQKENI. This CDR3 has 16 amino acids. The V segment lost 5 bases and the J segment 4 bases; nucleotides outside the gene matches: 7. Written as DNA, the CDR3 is TGTGCCAGCTCATTGAATGGACAGGGGGCCGGAAACACCATATATTTT. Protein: CASSLNGQGAGNTIYF. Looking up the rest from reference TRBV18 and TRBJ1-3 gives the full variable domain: NAGVMQNPRHLVRRRGQEARLRCSPMKGHSHVYWYRQLPEEGLKFMVYLQKENIIDESGMPKERFSAEFPKEGPSILRIQQVVRGDSAAYFCASSLNGQGAGNTIYFGEGSWLTVV.

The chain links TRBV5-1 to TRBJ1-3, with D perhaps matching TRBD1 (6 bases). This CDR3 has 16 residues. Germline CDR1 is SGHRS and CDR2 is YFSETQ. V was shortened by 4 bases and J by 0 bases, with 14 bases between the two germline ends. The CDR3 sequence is CASSQGHADSGNTIYF. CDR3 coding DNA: TGCGCCAGCAGCCAGGGACACGCCGACTCTGGAAACACCATATATTTT.

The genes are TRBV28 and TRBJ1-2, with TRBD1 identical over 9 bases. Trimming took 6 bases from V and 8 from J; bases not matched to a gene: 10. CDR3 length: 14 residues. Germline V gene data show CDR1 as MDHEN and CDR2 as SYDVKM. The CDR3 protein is CASRLQGALGGYTF. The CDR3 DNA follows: TGTGCCAGCAGGTTACAGGGGGCCCTCGGGGGCTACACCTTC.

The CDR3 loop is CAWSPQGFEQYF. The CDR3 DNA follows: TGTGCCTGGAGTCCTCAGGGGTTCGAGCAGTACTTC. The chain employs TRBV30 and TRBJ2-7, with D perhaps TRBD1 (6 bases). The CDR3 is 12 residues long. V lost 2 bases and J lost 6, with 11 bases in between. Germline-derived CDR1 and CDR2 are GTSNPN and SVGIG (reference sequence).

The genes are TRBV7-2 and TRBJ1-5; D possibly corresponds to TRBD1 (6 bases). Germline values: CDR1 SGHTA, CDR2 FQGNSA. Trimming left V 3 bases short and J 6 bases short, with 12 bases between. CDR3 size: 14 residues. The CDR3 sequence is CASSLGGAVQPQHF. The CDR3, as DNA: TGTGCCAGCAGCTTGGGGGGGGCCGTTCAGCCCCAGCATTTT.

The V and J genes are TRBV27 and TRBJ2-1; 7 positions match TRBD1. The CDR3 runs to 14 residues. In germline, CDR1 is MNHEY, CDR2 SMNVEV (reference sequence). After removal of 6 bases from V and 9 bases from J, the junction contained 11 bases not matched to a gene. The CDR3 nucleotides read TGTGCCAGCAGAACCGGACAGGACCGTGGTGAGCAGTTCTTC. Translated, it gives CASRTGQDRGEQFF.

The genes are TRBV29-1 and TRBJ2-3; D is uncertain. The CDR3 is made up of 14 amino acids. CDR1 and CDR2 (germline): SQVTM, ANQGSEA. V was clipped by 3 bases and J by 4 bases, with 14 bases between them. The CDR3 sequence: CSVEASLGPDTQYF. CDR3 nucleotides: TGCAGCGTTGAGGCTTCTCTGGGCCCAGATACGCAGTATTTT.

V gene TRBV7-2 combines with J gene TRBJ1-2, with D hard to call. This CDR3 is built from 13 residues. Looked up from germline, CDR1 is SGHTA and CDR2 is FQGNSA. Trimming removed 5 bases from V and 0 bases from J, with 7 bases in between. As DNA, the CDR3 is TGTGCCAGCAGCGCCTATACTAACTATGGCTACACCTTC. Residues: CASSAYTNYGYTF. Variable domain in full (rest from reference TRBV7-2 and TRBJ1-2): GAGVSQSPSNKVTEKGKDVELRCDPISGHTALYWYRQSLGQGLEFLIYFQGNSAPDKSGLPSDRFSAERTGGSVSTLTIQRTQQEDSAVYLCASSAYTNYGYTFGSGTRLTVV.

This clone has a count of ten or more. The CDR3: CASRDRGNTEAFF. CDR3 coding DNA: TGTGCCAGTAGGGACAGGGGGAACACTGAAGCTTTCTTT. This rearrangement joins TRBV19 to TRBJ1-1, with 9 nucleotides matching TRBD1. Germline CDR1 is LNHDA and CDR2 is SQIVND (reference sequence). This CDR3 region has 13 residues. V shed 6 bases and J 1 base; nucleotides not matched to a gene: 0. The variable domain in full, completed from reference TRBV19 and TRBJ1-1, reads DGGITQSPKYLFRKEGQNVTLSCEQNLNHDAMYWYRQDPGQGLRLIYYSQIVNDFQKGDIAEGYSVSREKKESFPLTVTSAQKNPTAFYLCASRDRGNTEAFFGQGTRLTVV.

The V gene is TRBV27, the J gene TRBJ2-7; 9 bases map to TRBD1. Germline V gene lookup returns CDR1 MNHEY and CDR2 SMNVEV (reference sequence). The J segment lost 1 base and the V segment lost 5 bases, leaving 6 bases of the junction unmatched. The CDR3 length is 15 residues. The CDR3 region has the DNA TGTGCCAGCAGTCCAGGACAGGGGAGATCCTACGAGCAGTACTTC. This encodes CASSPGQGRSYEQYF.

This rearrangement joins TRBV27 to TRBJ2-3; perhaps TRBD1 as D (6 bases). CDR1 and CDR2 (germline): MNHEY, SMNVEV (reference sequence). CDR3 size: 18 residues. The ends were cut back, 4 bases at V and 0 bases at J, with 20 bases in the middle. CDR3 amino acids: CASSYRPDSLPSTDTQYF. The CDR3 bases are TGTGCCAGCAGTTATCGCCCGGACAGTCTACCTAGCACAGATACGCAGTATTTT.

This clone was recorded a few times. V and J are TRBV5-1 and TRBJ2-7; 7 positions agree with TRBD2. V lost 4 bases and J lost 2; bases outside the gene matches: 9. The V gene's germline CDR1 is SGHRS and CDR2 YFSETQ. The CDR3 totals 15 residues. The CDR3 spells CASSLTPSGPYEQYF. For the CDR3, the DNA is TGCGCCAGCAGCCTAACCCCTAGCGGCCCCTACGAGCAGTACTTC.

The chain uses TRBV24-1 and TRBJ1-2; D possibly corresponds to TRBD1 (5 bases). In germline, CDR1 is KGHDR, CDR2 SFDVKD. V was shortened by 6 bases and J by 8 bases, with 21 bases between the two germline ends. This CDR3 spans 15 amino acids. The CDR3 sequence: CATSPPPGRAGGYTF. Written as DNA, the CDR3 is TGTGCCACCAGTCCCCCCCCCGGCAGGGCTGGAGGCTACACCTTC.

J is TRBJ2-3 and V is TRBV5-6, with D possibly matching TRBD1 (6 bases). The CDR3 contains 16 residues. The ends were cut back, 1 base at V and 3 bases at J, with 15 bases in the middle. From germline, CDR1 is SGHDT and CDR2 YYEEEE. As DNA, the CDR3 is TGTGCCAGCAGCTTGAGGGGTACAGGGAGAACAGATACGCAGTATTTT. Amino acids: CASSLRGTGRTDTQYF.

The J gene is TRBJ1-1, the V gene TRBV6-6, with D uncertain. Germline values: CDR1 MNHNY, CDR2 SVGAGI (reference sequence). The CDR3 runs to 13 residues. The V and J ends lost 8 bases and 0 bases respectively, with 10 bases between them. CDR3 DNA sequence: TGTGCCAGCTGGTCCAGTTTGAACACTGAAGCTTTCTTT. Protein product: CASWSSLNTEAFF.

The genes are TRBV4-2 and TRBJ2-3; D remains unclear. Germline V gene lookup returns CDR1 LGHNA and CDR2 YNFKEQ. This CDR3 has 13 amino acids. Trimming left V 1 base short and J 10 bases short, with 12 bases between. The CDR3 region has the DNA TGTGCCAGCAGCCAAGGAGTAGATAACGCGCAGTATTTT. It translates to CASSQGVDNAQYF.

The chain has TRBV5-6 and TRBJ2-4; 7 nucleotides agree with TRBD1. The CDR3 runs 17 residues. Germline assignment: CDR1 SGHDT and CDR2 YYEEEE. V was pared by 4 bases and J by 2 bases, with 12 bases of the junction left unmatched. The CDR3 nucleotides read TGTGCCAGCAGCCTGCGTGGGACAGATCTATCCAAAAACATTCAGTACTTC. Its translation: CASSLRGTDLSKNIQYF.

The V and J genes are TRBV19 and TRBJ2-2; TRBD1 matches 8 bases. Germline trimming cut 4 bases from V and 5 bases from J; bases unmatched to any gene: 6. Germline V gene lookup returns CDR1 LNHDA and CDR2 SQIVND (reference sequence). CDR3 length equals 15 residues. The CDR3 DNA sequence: TGTGCCAGTAGTACCGGACAGGGAAGGACCGGGGAGCTGTTTTTT. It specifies CASSTGQGRTGELFF.

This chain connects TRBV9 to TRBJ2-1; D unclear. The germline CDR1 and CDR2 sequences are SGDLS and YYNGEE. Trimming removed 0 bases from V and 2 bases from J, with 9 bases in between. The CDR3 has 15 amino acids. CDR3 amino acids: CASSVVTAAYNEQFF. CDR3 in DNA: TGTGCCAGCAGCGTAGTTACCGCAGCCTACAATGAGCAGTTCTTC.

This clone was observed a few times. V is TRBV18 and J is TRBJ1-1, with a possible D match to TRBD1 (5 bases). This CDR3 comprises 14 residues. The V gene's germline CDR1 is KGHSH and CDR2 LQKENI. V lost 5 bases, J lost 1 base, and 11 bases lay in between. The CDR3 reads CASSFTTGNTEAFF. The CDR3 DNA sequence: TGTGCCAGCTCATTTACCACAGGGAACACTGAAGCTTTCTTT.

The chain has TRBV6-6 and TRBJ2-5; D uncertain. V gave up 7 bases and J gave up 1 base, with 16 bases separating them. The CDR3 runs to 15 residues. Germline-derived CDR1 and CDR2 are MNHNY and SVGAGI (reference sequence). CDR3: CASTPRRRAQETQYF. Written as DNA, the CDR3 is TGTGCCAGCACTCCCAGACGGAGAGCCCAAGAGACCCAGTACTTC.

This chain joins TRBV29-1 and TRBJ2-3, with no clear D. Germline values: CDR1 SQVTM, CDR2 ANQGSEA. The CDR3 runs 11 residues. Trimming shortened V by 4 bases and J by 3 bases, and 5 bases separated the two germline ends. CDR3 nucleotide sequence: TGCAGCGTTGGCAGGACAGATACGCAGTATTTT. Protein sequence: CSVGRTDTQYF.